Listed below are T cell receptor beta chains from one sample, sequenced in a study of shared clonotypes between healthy human individuals. Only in-frame clones appear in the TCRdb table, and some are missing; sequencing was by immunoSEQ multiplex PCR. This sample carries some 2,500,000 clones, 93% of them seen once, and the ten largest clones take 0.35% to 0.45%. Material: naive CD4+ T cells from PBMCs. These TCRs come from a man aged 18 to 29 in good health. Some clones in this sample may be carry-over from other donors' samples. Each CDR3 is given with its conserved first and last residue. D genes are given only for firm matches. Clone size appears in some rows only: once, few, many, or a class for an expanded clone.

J gene | V gene | D gene | clone size | CDR3 DNA | CDR3 protein
TRBJ1-2 | TRBV28 | - | - | TGTGCCAGCAGTCTCAGGGATGGGACATTCGGTGGCTACACCTTC | CASSLRDGTFGGYTF
TRBJ2-3 | TRBV30 | TRBD1 | - | TGTGCCCGAGACAGGGTTACGCAGTATTTT | CARDRVTQYF
TRBJ2-7 | TRBV7-2 | TRBD1 | - | TGTGCCAGCAGCCTAACAGGGGGAGGTAGCTACGAGCAGTACTTC | CASSLTGGGSYEQYF
TRBJ1-1 | TRBV5-3 | - | - | TGTGCCAGAAGCTCCACCAGGGGCACTGAAGCTTTCTTT | CARSSTRGTEAFF
TRBJ1-2 | TRBV6-5 | TRBD1 | - | TGTGCCAGCATACGAACAGGGGGATTGGACTATGGCTACACCTTC | CASIRTGGLDYGYTF
TRBJ2-2 | TRBV5-4 | - | - | TGTGCCAGCAGCTTGAGGTCGAACACCGGGGAGCTGTTTTTT | CASSLRSNTGELFF
TRBJ1-1 | TRBV19 | TRBD1 | - | TGTGCCAGTAGTACCGGGACAGGGGGCCACACTGAAGCTTTCTTT | CASSTGTGGHTEAFF
TRBJ2-7 | TRBV4-3 | - | - | TGCGCCAGCAGCCAAGAATCCGTTTCCTACGAGCAGTACTTC | CASSQESVSYEQYF
TRBJ1-1 | TRBV28 | - | - | TGTGCCAGCCGTGACGAGCTGAACACTGAAGCTTTCTTT | CASRDELNTEAFF
TRBJ2-7 | TRBV5-8 | - | - | TGTGCCAGCAGCTTGTTCTCGGTAGGGACTGTTGCCTACGAGCAGTACTTC | CASSLFSVGTVAYEQYF
TRBJ2-5 | TRBV7-2 | - | - | TGTGCCAGCAGCCCTGCGGTGTTAAGTGGAGAGACCCAGTACTTC | CASSPAVLSGETQYF
TRBJ2-7 | TRBV28 | TRBD1 | - | TGTGCCAGCAGTTTGGGACAGGGGGAAAAGTACTTC | CASSLGQGEKYF
TRBJ2-1 | TRBV7-3 | TRBD2 | - | TGTGCCAGCAGCTCATTAGCGGGAAGGGTCGATGAGCAGTTCTTC | CASSSLAGRVDEQFF
TRBJ1-2 | TRBV18 | - | - | TGTGCCAGCTCACCAGCTGACCAGCTCTATGGCTACACCTTC | CASSPADQLYGYTF
TRBJ1-1 | TRBV18 | - | - | TGTGCCAGCTCACGGGGACGGGACACTGAAGCTTTCTTT | CASSRGRDTEAFF
TRBJ1-1 | TRBV27 | - | - | TGTGCCAGCAGTTTAATCTGGCGGCGGGGATTGGACACTGAAGCTTTCTTT | CASSLIWRRGLDTEAFF
TRBJ1-5 | TRBV6-6 | - | - | TGTGCCAGCAGTCAAACCCCCGACAGTACCCAGCATTTT | CASSQTPDSTQHF
TRBJ2-7 | TRBV5-4 | - | - | TGTGCCAGCAGCCCCGGGACGGACTCCTACGAGCAGTACTTC | CASSPGTDSYEQYF
TRBJ1-5 | TRBV23-1 | - | - | TGCGCCAGCAGTCAATCCCCGCGGGGGTTATATGGCAATCAGCCCCAGCATTTT | CASSQSPRGLYGNQPQHF
TRBJ2-1 | TRBV15 | - | - | TGTGCCACCAGCAGAGACCTAGCGCCTTCCGAGCAGTTCTTC | CATSRDLAPSEQFF
TRBJ2-1 | TRBV5-6 | - | once | TGTGCCAGCAGCTTGGGGCGGGGACTCTACAATGAGCAGTTCTTC | CASSLGRGLYNEQFF
TRBJ2-1 | TRBV6-5 | TRBD2 | - | TGTGCCAGCAGTTACTCGAGCGGGATTTACAATGAGCAGTTCTTC | CASSYSSGIYNEQFF
TRBJ1-5 | TRBV7-2 | TRBD1 | - | TGTGCCAGCAGCCCGCCCGGGGACAGGGCTTACAATCAGCCCCAGCATTTT | CASSPPGDRAYNQPQHF
TRBJ2-3 | TRBV12-5 | - | few | TGTGCTAGTGGTCCGGGGCACACAGATACGCAGTATTTT | CASGPGHTDTQYF
TRBJ2-5 | TRBV6-5 | - | - | TGTGCCAGCAGTTACGGGCTAGCGCGCCCCCAAGAGACCCAGTACTTC | CASSYGLARPQETQYF
TRBJ1-1 | TRBV7-3 | - | - | TGTGCCAGCAGCTTATTGGGGCGGGCTCGAGGGGAGAACACTGAAGCTTTCTTT | CASSLLGRARGENTEAFF
TRBJ2-2 | TRBV28 | TRBD1 | - | TGTGCGACAGGGGAGGCGGGCACCGGGGAGCTGTTTTTT | CATGEAGTGELFF
TRBJ1-3 | TRBV7-9 | - | - | TGTGCCAGCAGCCCCCGAGTTGACTCTGGAAACACCATATATTTT | CASSPRVDSGNTIYF
TRBJ2-7 | TRBV28 | - | - | TGTGCCAGCAGTTTGCCCGTCGGGGAGCAGTACTTC | CASSLPVGEQYF
TRBJ2-7 | TRBV5-1 | TRBD2 | - | TGCGCCAGCAGCAGAGGGGGATTAGCGGGATTGAGCTACGAGCAGTACTTC | CASSRGGLAGLSYEQYF
TRBJ2-4 | TRBV30 | - | - | TGTGCCTGGAGTGGGGGGGGCAGAAACATTCAGTACTTC | CAWSGGGRNIQYF
TRBJ2-1 | TRBV11-3 | - | - | TGTGCCAGCAGCCCTGGTCGCGGGTTAAATGAGCAGTTCTTC | CASSPGRGLNEQFF
TRBJ1-1 | TRBV19 | - | - | TGTGCCAGTAGTAGCGCTACAGACACTGAAGCTTTCTTT | CASSSATDTEAFF
TRBJ1-1 | TRBV5-6 | - | - | TGTGCCAGCAGCTTGGGGAGGGGTACTGAAGCTTTCTTT | CASSLGRGTEAFF
TRBJ2-2 | TRBV7-3 | TRBD2 | - | TGTGCCAGCAGCTCGGGACTAGCGGGCACCGGGGAGCTGTTTTTT | CASSSGLAGTGELFF
TRBJ1-4 | TRBV28 | - | - | TGTGCCAGCAGTTTACAGTCTAATGAAAAACTGTTTTTT | CASSLQSNEKLFF
TRBJ2-7 | TRBV9 | - | once | TGTGCCAGCAGCCCTTTTCCCGGAGGGGGGTACGAGCAGTACTTC | CASSPFPGGGYEQYF
TRBJ1-2 | TRBV30 | TRBD1 | - | TGTGCCTGGACTGACAGGGATGGCTACACCTTC | CAWTDRDGYTF
TRBJ2-1 | TRBV29-1 | - | - | TGCAGCGTTGACCTCGGGAGCTCCTACAATGAGCAGTTCTTC | CSVDLGSSYNEQFF
TRBJ2-1 | TRBV15 | - | once | TGTGCCACCTCCTGGCAATACAATGAGCAGTTCTTC | CATSWQYNEQFF
TRBJ2-3 | TRBV9 | - | - | TGTGCCAGCAGCGTGAACATAGCAGATACGCAGTATTTT | CASSVNIADTQYF
TRBJ1-5 | TRBV14 | - | - | TGTGCCAGCAGCCAGGGCTTTCCTCCTAGGGGCAATCAGCCCCAGCATTTT | CASSQGFPPRGNQPQHF
TRBJ1-2 | TRBV2 | - | - | TGTGCCAGCAGTGACTCTAACCGAGGCTATGGCTACACCTTC | CASSDSNRGYGYTF
TRBJ2-3 | TRBV6-5 | - | - | TGTGCCAGCAGTTACTCGGAGGCGGGAAGTGGTGGTACGCAGTATTTT | CASSYSEAGSGGTQYF
TRBJ2-7 | TRBV12-5 | TRBD2 | - | TGTGCTAGAACTGGGCGGGAGAGCTCCTACGAGCAGTACTTC | CARTGRESSYEQYF
TRBJ1-1 | TRBV6-5 | TRBD1 | few | TGTGCCAGCAGATCGACAGGGGAGACTGAAGCTTTCTTT | CASRSTGETEAFF
TRBJ2-5 | TRBV25-1 | TRBD2 | - | TGTGCCAGCAGTGAACTAGCGGGAGAGACCCAGTACTTC | CASSELAGETQYF
TRBJ2-3 | TRBV7-2 | TRBD2 | - | TGTGCCAGCAGCCTTACTCGAGCGGGACGGGGAGATACGCAGTATTTT | CASSLTRAGRGDTQYF
TRBJ1-1 | TRBV5-1 | - | - | TGCGCCAGCAGCATATCCGGGACGAAAGGGACTGAAGCTTTCTTT | CASSISGTKGTEAFF
TRBJ1-1 | TRBV19 | TRBD1 | - | TGTGCCAGTAGTATGGGACAGGTGAACACTGAAGCTTTCTTT | CASSMGQVNTEAFF
TRBJ2-6 | TRBV9 | - | - | TGTGCCAGCAGCGTAGTAGGCTCCCCCAATAACGGCGTCCTGACTTTC | CASSVVGSPNNGVLTF